This TCR beta chain was recovered during a study of T cells in Graves' hyperthyroidism and ophthalmopathy. This clonotype was recorded once. Its antigen is currently unknown. TCR beta CDR3 regions were amplified from RNA transcripts. HTBI primers drove first-round RT-PCR of the TCR CDR3. TCRdb redid the calling of the multiplex PCR reads with MiXCR, one entry per CDR3 protein. The repertoire holds about 740,000 distinct CDR3 sequences, with around 13% as singletons. The CDR3 loop spans 11 amino acids. Trimming removed 2 bases from V and 9 bases from J, with 7 bases in between. Germline assignment: CDR1 MNHEY and CDR2 SVGEGT. General study findings and limits: Blood shared most expanded thyroid clonotypes above 0.001. Model-based prediction identified ophthalmopathy a median around 6.7 months prior to its onset.

Sample: blood. The sequence derives from a woman between 18 and 30 years old with Graves' hyperthyroidism. V is TRBV6-2 or TRBV6-3 and J is TRBJ2-5, with D tentatively TRBD1 (5 bases). The CDR3 here is CASSYRGSQYF. DNA of the CDR3: TGTGCCAGCAGTTACAGGGGCTCCCAGTACTTC.